This entry features one T cell receptor beta chain sequence. These data come from a study of blood T cell repertoires in COVID-19. In the authors' methods: Researchers report that nucleated cell counts were estimated from reference gene primer amplification. Here immunoSEQ multiplex PCR was the method, and the copy in TCRdb shows in-frame clones only, minus some. The V and J calls and clone size were taken over from that table, and D and trimming were inferred from the DNA. The repertoire holds a few hundred thousand clones, around 90% seen once, with about 2% in the top ten. The CDR3 spans 16 residues. Germline V gene sequence: CDR1 SNHLY, CDR2 FYNNEI. The V gene lost 2 bases and the J gene lost 0 bases, with 8 bases spanning the gap.

This clonotype was sampled from a woman in her fifties or sixties with COVID-19, enrolled during active disease. The chain carries TRBV2 and TRBJ2-6; D remains unclear. Sequencing input: peripheral blood. CDR3 amino acids: CASSEFPRSGANVLTF. CDR3 nucleotides: TGTGCCAGCAGTGAATTTCCCCGCTCTGGGGCCAACGTCCTGACTTTC.